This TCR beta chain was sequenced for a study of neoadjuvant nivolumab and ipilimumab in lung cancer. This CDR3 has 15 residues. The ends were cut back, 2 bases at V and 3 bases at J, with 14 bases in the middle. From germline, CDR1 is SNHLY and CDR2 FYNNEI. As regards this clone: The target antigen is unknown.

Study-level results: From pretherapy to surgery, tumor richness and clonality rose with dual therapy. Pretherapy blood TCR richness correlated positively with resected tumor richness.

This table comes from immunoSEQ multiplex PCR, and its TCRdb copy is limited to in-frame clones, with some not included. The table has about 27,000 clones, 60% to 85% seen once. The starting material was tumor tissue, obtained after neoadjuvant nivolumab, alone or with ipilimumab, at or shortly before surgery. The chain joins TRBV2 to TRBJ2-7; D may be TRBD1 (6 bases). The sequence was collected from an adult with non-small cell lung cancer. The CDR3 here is CASSELYRRGYEQYF. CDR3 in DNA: TGTGCCAGCAGTGAATTGTATCGCAGGGGCTACGAGCAGTACTTC.